This T cell receptor beta chain was captured by sequencing in a study of OX40 agonist ivuxolimab in advanced cancers. As for the study in general: Patients received intravenous ivuxolimab every 2 weeks at 0.01 to 10 mg/kg.

Here immunoSEQ multiplex PCR was the method, and the copy in TCRdb shows in-frame clones only, minus some. Of 100,000 to 130,000 clones in the sample, around 93% were seen once. V was trimmed by 5 bases and J by 3 bases, leaving 10 bases between them. The length of the CDR3 is 13 residues. Germline values: CDR1 SGHDN, CDR2 FVKESK. The chain employs TRBV14 and TRBJ1-1; D not certain. The sample in question was CD4+ or CD8+ T cells sorted from blood, obtained in a trial of the OX40 agonist ivuxolimab. This receptor was obtained from an adult with an advanced solid tumor such as melanoma, head and neck, liver or kidney cancer. This CDR3 is CASSVGIDTEAFF. The CDR3 DNA sequence: TGTGCCAGCAGCGTCGGGATTGACACTGAAGCTTTCTTT.